The clone carrying this TCR beta chain was recorded a few times. This specimen belongs to a study of long-term antiretroviral therapy in people with HIV. Germline lookup yields CDR1 SGHTA and CDR2 FQGNSA. The CDR3 consists of 14 residues. The V end lost 5 bases, the J end lost 1 base, and 12 bases lay between the germline ends. At survey level, the immunoSEQ assay was run in its v3.0 version. Sequenced by immunoSEQ multiplex PCR; TCRdb stores in-frame clones only, minus some. Of tens of thousands of clones in the sample, over 70% are singletons; the top ten hold 5.5% to 7.5%. The material sequenced was unsorted PBMCs, taken 0.6 years after starting antiretroviral therapy. The gene calls are TRBV7-2 and TRBJ2-7, with unresolved D. This clonotype was obtained from a young man with HIV. The CDR3 loop is CASSPSSPSYEQYF. The CDR3 DNA sequence: TGTGCCAGCAGCCCATCGTCCCCATCCTACGAGCAGTACTTC.